The 27 T cell receptor beta chains below were found in one sample sequenced in a study of shared clonotypes between healthy human individuals. Libraries were prepared by immunoSEQ multiplex PCR; TCRdb keeps only in-frame clonotypes and omits some of them. The table lists 2.3 million or so clones, more than 85% of them singletons. Sequencing was performed on naive CD4+ T cells from PBMCs. Indicated subset: CD45RA+ positively selected. Receptors were obtained from a man between 18 and 35 years old in good health. Some clones in this sample may be carry-over from other donors' samples.

The CDR3 DNA sequence: TGTGCCAGCTCACTGCTGCATCCCTCCTACAATGAGCAGTTCTTC. This sequence encodes CASSLLHPSYNEQFF. The chain uses TRBV18 and TRBJ2-1; unclear D gene. CDR3 length equals 15 residues. The ends were cut back, 4 bases at V and 0 bases at J, with 10 bases in the middle. Looked up from germline, CDR1 is KGHSH and CDR2 is LQKENI.

The chain employs TRBV21-1 and TRBJ2-7. TRBV21-1 is marked as a pseudogene. The CDR3 covers 14 residues. The CDR3 here is CASSKWRNSYEQYF. The CDR3 coding sequence is TGTGCCAGCAGCAAATGGCGAAACTCCTACGAGCAGTACTTC.

The rearrangement links TRBV7-2 to TRBJ1-5, with D perhaps matching TRBD1 (6 bases). Deletions cut 2 bases from V and 7 bases from J, with 9 bases between. CDR1 and CDR2 from the germline V gene are SGHTA and FQGNSA. The CDR3 totals 13 residues. CDR3 loop: CASSLWGGQPQHF. The DNA for the CDR3 is TGTGCCAGCAGCTTATGGGGGGGCCAGCCCCAGCATTTT.

The rearrangement uses TRBV6-1 and TRBJ2-7; TRBD1 is a possible D gene (6 bases). Germline V gene data show CDR1 as MNHNS and CDR2 as SASEGT. The V end lost 8 bases, the J end lost 4 bases, and 15 bases lay between the germline ends. The CDR3 length is 13 residues. The CDR3 region is CASFANTGYEQYF. The CDR3 coding sequence is TGTGCCAGCTTTGCTAATACAGGGTACGAGCAGTACTTC.

The CDR3 sequence is CASSYSGPPNEKLFF. The CDR3 DNA follows: TGTGCCAGCAGTTACTCGGGACCCCCCAATGAAAAACTGTTTTTT. The chain links TRBV6-5 to TRBJ1-4; TRBD1 might be the D (5 bases). CDR3 size: 15 residues. V lost 0 bases to trimming and J lost 5 bases, with 10 bases between them. Per the germline V gene, CDR1 is MNHEY and CDR2 is SVGAGI.

This clone is a singleton in its sample. This specimen includes other DNA sequences encoding the same CDR3. The V and J genes are TRBV27 and TRBJ2-3, with 12 bases lining up with TRBD2. J lost 6 bases, V lost 5 bases, and 6 bases had no gene match. The CDR3 is made up of 15 amino acids. Germline V gene data show CDR1 as MNHEY and CDR2 as SMNVEV (reference sequence). The CDR3 nucleotides read TGTGCCAGCAGTCCTTGGACTAGCGGGACGGATACGCAGTATTTT. It yields the protein CASSPWTSGTDTQYF.

The chain couples TRBV30 to TRBJ2-7; D remains ambiguous. Germline-derived CDR1 and CDR2 are GTSNPN and SVGIG (reference sequence). This CDR3 has 12 amino acids. Trimming left V 4 bases short and J 5 bases short, with 12 bases between. The CDR3 sequence is CAWTKFRDEQYF. The CDR3 bases are TGTGCCTGGACGAAGTTCCGAGACGAGCAGTACTTC. Full variable domain (missing parts from reference TRBV30 and TRBJ2-7): SQTIHQWPATLVQPVGSPLSLECTVEGTSNPNLYWYRQAAGRGLQLLFYSVGIGQISSEVPQNLSASRPQDRQFILSSKKLLLSDSGFYLCAWTKFRDEQYFGPGTRLTVT.

This chain uses TRBV27 with TRBJ1-5; 7 bases line up with TRBD1. The CDR3 contains 15 residues. Germline V gene data show CDR1 as MNHEY and CDR2 as SMNVEV (reference sequence). The J segment lost 3 bases and the V segment lost 5 bases, leaving 7 bases of the junction unmatched. The CDR3 is CASSPRDRVNQPQHF. CDR3 coding DNA: TGTGCCAGCAGTCCCCGGGACAGAGTCAATCAGCCCCAGCATTTT.

The rearrangement joins TRBV16 to TRBJ2-2; D possibly corresponds to TRBD2 (5 bases). CDR1 is KGHSY and CDR2 is FQNENV in the germline V gene. The CDR3 has 15 residues. Trimming removed 2 bases at V and 5 bases at J, with 12 bases between. The DNA for the CDR3 is TGTGCCAGCAGCCAACGGGAAGGGCGGACCGGGGAGCTGTTTTTT. Its protein product is CASSQREGRTGELFF.

The chain couples TRBV7-3 to TRBJ2-5, with 15 bases that match TRBD2. Trimming cost V 2 bases and J 5 bases; bases outside gene matches: 6. The CDR3 totals 17 residues. Germline V gene data show CDR1 as SGHTA and CDR2 as FQGTGA. The CDR3 spells CASSLGTSGRRGETQYF. In nucleotides, the CDR3 is TGTGCCAGCAGCTTAGGGACTAGCGGGAGGAGGGGGGAGACCCAGTACTTC.

The V call is TRBV5-4, the J call TRBJ1-1; maybe TRBD1 (6 bases). The V gene's germline CDR1 is SGHNT and CDR2 YYREEE (reference sequence). V was trimmed by 5 bases and J by 1 base, leaving 12 bases between them. The CDR3 consists of 14 residues. The CDR3: CASSSGQTNTEAFF. CDR3 DNA sequence: TGTGCCAGCAGTTCTGGACAGACGAACACTGAAGCTTTCTTT.

The chain combines TRBV18 with TRBJ2-2; no clear D gene. Trimming left V 7 bases short and J 3 bases short, with 12 bases between. Germline CDR1 and CDR2: KGHSH and LQKENI. The CDR3 spans 14 residues. The CDR3 region is CASFPDMYTGELFF. CDR3 nucleotide sequence: TGTGCCAGCTTTCCCGACATGTACACCGGGGAGCTGTTTTTT.

The J gene is TRBJ1-4, the V gene TRBV6-1; no definite D call. The CDR3 spans 14 residues. The germline V and J ends were trimmed by 4 bases and 1 base, with 7 bases remaining between them. CDR1 and CDR2 from the germline V gene are MNHNS and SASEGT. This CDR3 reads CASSASRTNEKLFF. In DNA, the CDR3 is TGTGCCAGCAGTGCGTCCAGAACTAATGAAAAACTGTTTTTT.

The J gene is TRBJ1-5, the V gene TRBV6-5; unclear D gene. This CDR3 region has 15 residues. The ends were cut back, 6 bases at V and 3 bases at J, with 15 bases in the middle. The germline V gene has CDR1 MNHEY and CDR2 SVGAGI. CDR3 region: CASRSRPGANQPQHF. As DNA, the CDR3 is TGTGCCAGCAGGTCTCGACCCGGAGCCAATCAGCCCCAGCATTTT.

J is TRBJ2-3 and V is TRBV9, with 10 bases that match TRBD2. This CDR3 is built from 16 residues. J lost 4 bases, V lost 0 bases, and 5 bases had no gene match. CDR1 is SGDLS, CDR2 YYNGEE, per germline. In DNA, the CDR3 is TGTGCCAGCAGCGTAGGTTCTAGCGGGAGCGCAGATACGCAGTATTTT. Amino acid sequence: CASSVGSSGSADTQYF.

About this clone itself: This sample includes further DNA sequences coding for the same CDR3. This sequence joins TRBV30 and TRBJ2-7; D gene unclear. V dropped 0 bases and J dropped 3 bases, with 6 bases sitting between them. The germline V gene encodes CDR1 GTSNPN and CDR2 SVGIG (reference sequence). There are 12 residues in the CDR3. The CDR3 DNA sequence: TGTGCCTGGAGTGTGAAGGGCTACGAGCAGTACTTC. Residues: CAWSVKGYEQYF.

The V and J genes are TRBV9 and TRBJ2-6; D may be TRBD1 (7 bases). Germline-derived CDR1 and CDR2 are SGDLS and YYNGEE. With 0 bases removed from V and 0 bases from J, the gap between germline ends came to 13 bases. This CDR3 is 18 amino acids long. CDR3 bases: TGTGCCAGCAGCGTAGAGGGCGGGGACAGCTCTGGGGCCAACGTCCTGACTTTC. Protein product: CASSVEGGDSSGANVLTF.

This clone was observed a single time. The genes are TRBV18 and TRBJ2-1, with TRBD2 as a possible D gene (5 bases). This CDR3 region has 15 residues. Germline lookup yields CDR1 KGHSH and CDR2 LQKENI. Trimming removed 4 bases at V and 4 bases at J, with 14 bases between. Here the CDR3 DNA reads TGTGCCAGCTCACTTGGACTCTGGGATTACAATGAGCAGTTCTTC. It encodes CASSLGLWDYNEQFF.

This sequence joins TRBV29-1 and TRBJ2-5, with D unclear. The ends were cut back, 6 bases at V and 3 bases at J, with 14 bases in the middle. This CDR3 is 13 amino acids long. From germline, CDR1 is SQVTM and CDR2 ANQGSEA. The CDR3 coding sequence is TGCAGCGTCCCCTGGCTGATAAAAGAGACCCAGTACTTC. This codes for CSVPWLIKETQYF. Variable domain in full (rest from reference TRBV29-1 and TRBJ2-5): SAVISQKPSRDICQRGTSLTIQCQVDSQVTMMFWYRQQPGQSLTLIATANQGSEATYESGFVIDKFPISRPNLTFSTLTVSNMSPEDSSIYLCSVPWLIKETQYFGPGTRLLVL.

The chain carries TRBV4-2 and TRBJ1-5; TRBD1 is a possible D gene (6 bases). Germline V gene sequence: CDR1 LGHNA, CDR2 YNFKEQ. The V end lost 0 bases, the J end lost 4 bases, and 13 bases lay between the germline ends. The CDR3 is 16 amino acids. CDR3 sequence: CASSQEVGQINQPQHF. CDR3 sequence (DNA): TGTGCCAGCAGCCAAGAGGTCGGACAGATTAATCAGCCCCAGCATTTT.

The chain has TRBV28 and TRBJ1-2; D perhaps matches TRBD1 (6 bases). V was cut by 4 bases and J by 8 bases, with 17 bases left in between. CDR1 is MDHEN and CDR2 is SYDVKM in the germline V gene. The CDR3 has 14 residues. In DNA form, the CDR3 reads TGTGCCAGCAGTTCAGGGGCCGGGGCGAGCGGCTACACCTTC. Translation: CASSSGAGASGYTF.

This rearrangement joins TRBV18 to TRBJ2-5; TRBD1 or TRBD2 may be the D gene (5 bases each). V was shortened by 4 bases and J by 4 bases, with 22 bases between the two germline ends. This CDR3 has 17 residues. CDR1 and CDR2 (germline): KGHSH, LQKENI. The CDR3 bases are TGTGCCAGCTCACAAATGCCACCGGGACCCACGGGAGAGACCCAGTACTTC. It yields the protein CASSQMPPGPTGETQYF.

This sequence joins TRBV7-2 and TRBJ1-5, with D maybe TRBD1 (6 bases). The CDR3 is made up of 15 amino acids. Per the germline V gene, CDR1 is SGHTA and CDR2 is FQGNSA. V was cut by 1 base and J by 2 bases, with 9 bases left in between. Here the CDR3 reads CASSLGRGGNQPQHF. The CDR3, as DNA: TGTGCCAGCAGCTTAGGTAGGGGGGGCAATCAGCCCCAGCATTTT. Supplemented by reference TRBV7-2 and TRBJ1-5, the full variable domain reads GAGVSQSPSNKVTEKGKDVELRCDPISGHTALYWYRQSLGQGLEFLIYFQGNSAPDKSGLPSDRFSAERTGGSVSTLTIQRTQQEDSAVYLCASSLGRGGNQPQHFGDGTRLSIL.

V is TRBV27 and J is TRBJ2-7, with D unresolved. With 3 bases removed from V and 1 base from J, the gap between germline ends came to 7 bases. From germline, CDR1 is MNHEY and CDR2 SMNVEV (reference sequence). The CDR3 consists of 13 residues. The CDR3 region is CASSFRLSYEQYF. CDR3 bases: TGTGCCAGCAGTTTTCGGCTGTCCTACGAGCAGTACTTC.

This rearrangement joins TRBV7-2 to TRBJ2-1; D unclear. Trimming took 3 bases from V and 9 from J, leaving 12 bases between them. Germline CDR1 SGHTA, CDR2 FQGNSA. This CDR3 has 13 amino acids. In DNA, the CDR3 is TGTGCCAGCAGCTTGGTCGAGAGGACTGAGCAGTTCTTC. The encoded protein is CASSLVERTEQFF.

The sample holds one count of this clone. This rearrangement joins TRBV28 to TRBJ1-1, with TRBD1 matching over 8 bases. CDR3 length: 14 amino acids. Germline V gives CDR1 MDHEN, CDR2 SYDVKM. Trimming cost V 8 bases and J 1 base; bases outside gene matches: 6. CDR3 loop: CASAGDRTNTEAFF. In DNA, the CDR3 is TGTGCCAGCGCGGGGGACAGGACGAACACTGAAGCTTTCTTT.

The chain combines TRBV4-1 with TRBJ2-7, with TRBD2 matching over 12 bases. The CDR3 runs to 17 residues. CDR1 is MGHRA and CDR2 is YSYEKL in the germline V gene. Unmatched junction bases numbered 14, after V lost 4 bases and J lost 7 bases. The CDR3 DNA follows: TGCGCCAGCAGCCTAACGACCATGACTAGCGGGAGACGTGAGCAGTACTTC. Its translation is CASSLTTMTSGRREQYF.